These 30 T cell receptor beta chains originate from one sample sequenced in a study of control samples from healthy donors and cancer patients (TCRdb year 2020). Library creation used the immunoSEQ multiplex PCR assay. TCRdb took this table from immuneACCESS and kept in-frame rearrangements with V and J called. Such tables lack part of the clones; where checked against another copy, unresolved V genes explain under half of the gap, and the rest is unexplained. Present in this sample are approximately 170,000 clones, around 91% of which were seen just once. Clones ranked in the top ten supply over 1.2% of the sample. Sequenced: blood. Receptor source: a woman in her twenties or thirties in good health.

This chain joins TRBV6-2 or TRBV6-3 and TRBJ2-3, with D perhaps being TRBD1 or TRBD2 (5 bases each). This CDR3 has 14 amino acids. V was cut by 0 bases and J by 2 bases, with 6 bases left in between. The germline V gene encodes CDR1 MNHEY and CDR2 SVGEGT. This CDR3 reads CASSYSGTTDTQYF. The CDR3 bases are TGTGCCAGCAGTTACTCGGGGACCACAGATACGCAGTATTTT.

This sequence joins TRBV6-5 and TRBJ2-3; a possible D gene is TRBD1 (5 bases). Trimming cost V 6 bases and J 4 bases, with 11 bases left between them. This CDR3 spans 13 amino acids. Germline V gives CDR1 MNHEY, CDR2 SVGAGI. CDR3 residues: CASRVGAADTQYF. DNA for the CDR3: TGTGCCAGCAGGGTTGGGGCGGCAGATACGCAGTATTTT.

The chain links TRBV11-2 to TRBJ1-1; 8 bases agree with TRBD1. Germline V gene lookup returns CDR1 SGHAT and CDR2 FQNNGV. V lost 7 bases to trimming and J lost 0 bases; unmatched junction nucleotides: 7. The CDR3 spans 15 residues. CDR3 DNA sequence: TGTGCCAGCACCTTGGGGGACAGGATGAACACTGAAGCTTTCTTT. It specifies CASTLGDRMNTEAFF.

The rearrangement links TRBV18 to TRBJ1-4; D is uncertain. V gave up 1 base and J gave up 0 bases, with 9 bases separating them. CDR3 size: 16 residues. Germline CDR1 and CDR2: KGHSH and LQKENI. DNA of the CDR3: TGTGCCAGCTCACCACTACGGCAGGCAACTAATGAAAAACTGTTTTTT. Its protein is CASSPLRQATNEKLFF. The complete variable domain, with remaining parts taken from reference TRBV18 and TRBJ1-4, reads NAGVMQNPRHLVRRRGQEARLRCSPMKGHSHVYWYRQLPEEGLKFMVYLQKENIIDESGMPKERFSAEFPKEGPSILRIQQVVRGDSAAYFCASSPLRQATNEKLFFGSGTQLSVL.

This chain uses TRBV15 with TRBJ2-5; 7 bases agree with TRBD1. Losses at the gene ends were 5 bases for V and 1 base for J; bases not matched to a gene: 7. Germline CDR1 is LNHNV and CDR2 is YYDKDF (reference sequence). The CDR3 sequence is 15 residues long. CDR3 sequence reads: CATSQAGTAQETQYF. CDR3 DNA: TGTGCCACCAGCCAAGCCGGGACAGCCCAAGAGACCCAGTACTTC.

The chain joins TRBV2 to TRBJ2-7; D gene unclear. Germline V lookup: CDR1 SNHLY, CDR2 FYNNEI. The length of the CDR3 is 13 residues. V dropped 4 bases and J dropped 3 bases, with 10 bases sitting between them. The CDR3 DNA reads TGTGCCAGCAGTGTCAGTACTTACTACGAGCAGTACTTC. This encodes CASSVSTYYEQYF. The variable domain in full, completed from reference TRBV2 and TRBJ2-7, reads EPEVTQTPSHQVTQMGQEVILRCVPISNHLYFYWYRQILGQKVEFLVSFYNNEISEKSEIFDDQFSVERPDGSNFTLKIRSTKLEDSAMYFCASSVSTYYEQYFGPGTRLTVT.

The rearrangement links TRBV6-2 or TRBV6-3 to TRBJ2-1; TRBD2 matches at 11 bases. In germline, CDR1 is MNHEY, CDR2 SVGEGT. The CDR3 covers 14 residues. Trimming at V came to 2 bases and at J to 6 bases, leaving 0 bases not matched to a gene. The CDR3 nucleotides read TGTGCCAGCAGTTACACTAGCGGGAGCAATGAGCAGTTCTTC. Encoded protein: CASSYTSGSNEQFF.

J is TRBJ1-4 and V is TRBV12-3 or TRBV12-4, with TRBD1 as a possible D gene (5 bases). V shed 3 bases and J shed 8 bases, with 10 bases lying between them. The CDR3 is made up of 13 amino acids. The chain's CDR3 is CASSLAGWEKLFF. The CDR3 nucleotides are TGTGCCAGCAGTTTGGCAGGGTGGGAAAAACTGTTTTTT.

The chain joins TRBV11-3 to TRBJ1-1; 7 bases are shared with TRBD1. Trimming at V came to 5 bases and at J to 1 base, leaving 1 base not matched to a gene. The CDR3 sequence is 13 residues long. Germline V gene data show CDR1 as SGHNT and CDR2 as YENEEA. CDR3 region: CASSRQGNTEAFF. Written as DNA, the CDR3 is TGTGCCAGCAGCAGACAGGGGAACACTGAAGCTTTCTTT. Based on the CDR3 plus reference TRBV11-3 and TRBJ1-1, the full variable domain is EAGVVQSPRYKIIEKKQPVAFWCNPISGHNTLYWYLQNLGQGPELLIRYENEEAVDDSQLPKDRFSAERLKGVDSTLKIQPAELGDSAVYLCASSRQGNTEAFFGQGTRLTVV.

The chain has TRBV6-4 and TRBJ1-1; D is uncertain. The V end was cut by 0 bases, the J end by 5 bases, with 10 bases between. CDR3 length: 14 amino acids. CDR1 and CDR2 from the germline V gene are MRHNA and SNTAGT. The CDR3 DNA reads TGTGCCAGCAGTGACTCGGGGAACAGAACTGAAGCTTTCTTT. Amino acid sequence: CASSDSGNRTEAFF.

The V and J genes are TRBV7-2 and TRBJ2-2, with 15 bases fitting TRBD2. The J segment lost 8 bases and the V segment lost 5 bases, leaving 6 bases of the junction unmatched. The CDR3 has 16 amino acids. CDR1 and CDR2 from the germline V gene are SGHTA and FQGNSA. The CDR3: CASSPGLAGGSGELFF. The CDR3 nucleotides are TGTGCCAGCAGCCCGGGACTAGCGGGAGGAAGTGGGGAGCTGTTTTTT.

In DNA form, the CDR3 reads TGCGCCAGCAGCTTGGTGCCGGGGGCAGAGACCCAGTACTTC. Protein: CASSLVPGAETQYF. V is TRBV5-1 and J is TRBJ2-5; possibly TRBD1 or TRBD2 for D (6 bases each). This CDR3 comprises 14 residues. V dropped 0 bases and J dropped 4 bases, with 10 bases sitting between them. CDR1 is SGHRS, CDR2 YFSETQ, per germline. Filled out from reference TRBV5-1 and TRBJ2-5, the complete variable domain reads KAGVTQTPRYLIKTRGQQVTLSCSPISGHRSVSWYQQTPGQGLQFLFEYFSETQRNKGNFPGRFSGRQFSNSRSEMNVSTLELGDSALYLCASSLVPGAETQYFGPGTRLLVL.

The rearrangement joins TRBV7-9 to TRBJ2-1; 12 positions match TRBD2. In germline, CDR1 is SEHNR, CDR2 FQNEAQ (reference sequence). This CDR3 comprises 14 residues. V was pared by 6 bases and J by 8 bases, with 5 bases of the junction left unmatched. The CDR3 is CASRVTSGSDEQFF. CDR3 DNA sequence: TGTGCCAGCAGGGTGACTAGCGGGAGTGATGAGCAGTTCTTC.

The chain has TRBV18 and TRBJ1-1; tentatively, D is TRBD1 (5 bases). Germline V gene sequence: CDR1 KGHSH, CDR2 LQKENI. V was pared by 3 bases and J by 9 bases, with 14 bases between. CDR3 length: 13 amino acids. CDR3 sequence (DNA): TGTGCCAGCTCACCCCTAGAGGGGCAGAAAGCTTTCTTT. This gives the protein CASSPLEGQKAFF.

The V call is TRBV5-4, the J call TRBJ2-5; 10 positions agree with TRBD2. In germline, CDR1 is SGHNT, CDR2 YYREEE (reference sequence). V shed 0 bases, J shed 5 bases, and the junction held 13 bases outside the gene matches. The CDR3 totals 18 residues. The CDR3 loop reads CASSLGGLAGVRGETQYF. The CDR3 nucleotides are TGTGCCAGCAGCTTGGGGGGGCTAGCGGGAGTACGGGGTGAGACCCAGTACTTC. Complete variable domain (other parts from reference TRBV5-4 and TRBJ2-5): ETGVTQSPTHLIKTRGQQVTLRCSSQSGHNTVSWYQQALGQGPQFIFQYYREEENGRGNFPPRFSGLQFPNYSSELNVNALELDDSALYLCASSLGGLAGVRGETQYFGPGTRLLVL.

This clone was seen more than once but under ten times. V gene TRBV9 combines with J gene TRBJ2-7; 7 nucleotides align to TRBD1. Germline assignment: CDR1 SGDLS and CDR2 YYNGEE. The CDR3 loop spans 16 amino acids. The V and J ends lost 0 bases and 3 bases, in that order; junction bases with no gene match: 9. The CDR3 bases are TGTGCCAGCAGCGTAGGCCCCGGGACAGAAGTCTACGAGCAGTACTTC. It yields the protein CASSVGPGTEVYEQYF.

This clone was seen a single time. The chain joins TRBV27 to TRBJ1-5, with D perhaps matching TRBD1 (6 bases). V was trimmed by 1 base and J by 5 bases, leaving 12 bases between them. CDR3 length: 15 residues. Germline V CDR1 and CDR2: MNHEY, SMNVEV (reference sequence). The CDR3 here is CASSLYNRVHQPQHF. In nucleotides, the CDR3 is TGTGCCAGCAGTTTATACAACAGGGTCCATCAGCCCCAGCATTTT.

The rearrangement links TRBV12-3 or TRBV12-4 to TRBJ2-3; the D is unclear. V lost 7 bases and J lost 6, with 14 bases in between. This CDR3 region has 13 residues. Here the CDR3 DNA reads TGTGCCAGCACCTCCTTAGGTAGGGATACGCAGTATTTT. Encoded protein: CASTSLGRDTQYF.

The sample holds a few counts of this clone. J is TRBJ1-1 and V is TRBV19; D unclear. Germline loops: CDR1 LNHDA, CDR2 SQIVND (reference sequence). The CDR3 is made up of 13 amino acids. V lost 4 bases, J lost 3 bases, and 9 bases lay in between. CDR3 loop: CASSNTVDTEAFF. As DNA, the CDR3 is TGTGCCAGTAGTAATACGGTCGACACTGAAGCTTTCTTT.

With respect to this clone: The same CDR3 can be traced to other DNA sequences in this sample. This chain connects TRBV15 to TRBJ2-3; 10 bases align to TRBD1. The CDR3 totals 16 residues. Looked up from germline, CDR1 is LNHNV and CDR2 is YYDKDF (reference sequence). V lost 1 base to trimming and J lost 0 bases; unmatched junction nucleotides: 1. The CDR3 nucleotides are TGTGCCACCAGCAGAGGGACAGGGGGGAGCACAGATACGCAGTATTTT. Its translation: CATSRGTGGSTDTQYF.

The V and J genes are TRBV19 and TRBJ1-6; D is ambiguous. The CDR3 spans 13 residues. The germline V gene encodes CDR1 LNHDA and CDR2 SQIVND (reference sequence). Trimming left V 5 bases short and J 13 bases short, with 15 bases between. The CDR3 sequence is CASSLGSLSPLHF. The CDR3 nucleotides are TGTGCCAGTAGTCTCGGTTCTTTGTCGCCCCTCCACTTT.

This clone was recorded once. The chain uses TRBV5-1 and TRBJ2-4; 8 bases align to TRBD2. The length of the CDR3 is 14 residues. CDR1 and CDR2 (germline): SGHRS, YFSETQ. The trim removed 4 bases at V and 0 bases at J, leaving 0 bases unmatched. The CDR3: CASSRGGAKNIQYF. The CDR3 DNA is TGCGCCAGCAGCCGGGGGGGAGCCAAAAACATTCAGTACTTC.

V is TRBV6-4 and J is TRBJ2-1; D might be TRBD2 (5 bases). V shed 2 bases and J shed 9 bases, with 14 bases lying between them. Germline V lookup: CDR1 MRHNA, CDR2 SNTAGT. The CDR3 covers 14 residues. As DNA, the CDR3 is TGTGCCAGCAGTGACCAAGCGGAGCCGGTTGAGCAGTTCTTC. Amino acid sequence: CASSDQAEPVEQFF.

This clone appeared a few times. V gene TRBV7-8 combines with J gene TRBJ2-2; 8 bases are shared with TRBD2. CDR1 and CDR2 (germline): SGHVS, FQNEAQ. The CDR3 covers 16 residues. Trimming removed 2 bases from V and 0 bases from J; junction bases left unmatched: 2. The CDR3 sequence is CASSLRSGANTGELFF. CDR3 nucleotides: TGTGCCAGCAGCTTACGTAGCGGGGCGAACACCGGGGAGCTGTTTTTT.

The genes are TRBV4-1 and TRBJ1-4; possible D gene TRBD1, 5 bases. The CDR3 contains 15 residues. Germline CDR1 is MGHRA and CDR2 is YSYEKL. Trimming stripped 4 bases from V and 7 bases from J, with 16 bases between. CDR3 sequence reads: CASSPGRGRGEKLFF. The CDR3 coding sequence is TGCGCCAGCAGCCCTGGTAGGGGACGAGGTGAAAAACTGTTTTTT.

The chain couples TRBV3-1 (or the pseudogene TRBV3-2) to TRBJ2-3; D might be TRBD1 (6 bases). Per germline, CDR1 LGHDT and CDR2 YNNKEL (reference sequence). The CDR3 is made up of 16 amino acids. V was cut by 3 bases and J by 2 bases, with 15 bases left in between. CDR3 in DNA: TGTGCCAGCAGCCAGGGGGCTCTCTTACCCACAGATACGCAGTATTTT. It encodes CASSQGALLPTDTQYF.

The V and J genes are TRBV14 and TRBJ1-1; tentative D call: TRBD1 (5 bases). The CDR3 runs 13 residues. Between the trimmed V and J ends, which lost 4 bases and 1 base, there was a span of 7 bases. Looked up from germline, CDR1 is SGHDN and CDR2 is FVKESK. This CDR3 reads CASSLGQNTEAFF. As DNA, the CDR3 is TGTGCCAGCAGCCTCGGACAGAACACTGAAGCTTTCTTT.

This chain links TRBV25-1 with TRBJ2-7; 8 bases map to TRBD1. Germline V gene lookup returns CDR1 MGHDK and CDR2 SYGVNS. V dropped 5 bases and J dropped 5; count of bases not matched to a gene: 8. The CDR3 runs to 14 residues. Here the CDR3 reads CASSYPGTGNEQYF. The CDR3 nucleotides are TGTGCCAGCAGTTACCCCGGGACAGGAAACGAGCAGTACTTC.

The J gene is TRBJ2-3, the V gene TRBV24-1; 10 nucleotides agree with TRBD1. Germline assignment: CDR1 KGHDR and CDR2 SFDVKD. The V segment lost 9 bases and the J segment 1 base; nucleotides outside the gene matches: 0. The CDR3 runs 13 residues. CDR3 sequence reads: CATGTGGTDTQYF. Here the CDR3 DNA reads TGTGCCACCGGGACAGGGGGCACAGATACGCAGTATTTT.

The genes are TRBV6-5 and TRBJ2-2; D unclear. CDR1 is MNHEY and CDR2 is SVGAGI in the germline V gene. V shed 2 bases and J shed 0 bases, with 1 base lying between them. This CDR3 contains 13 residues. The CDR3 region has the DNA TGTGCCAGCAGTTACACGAACACCGGGGAGCTGTTTTTT. It translates to CASSYTNTGELFF.